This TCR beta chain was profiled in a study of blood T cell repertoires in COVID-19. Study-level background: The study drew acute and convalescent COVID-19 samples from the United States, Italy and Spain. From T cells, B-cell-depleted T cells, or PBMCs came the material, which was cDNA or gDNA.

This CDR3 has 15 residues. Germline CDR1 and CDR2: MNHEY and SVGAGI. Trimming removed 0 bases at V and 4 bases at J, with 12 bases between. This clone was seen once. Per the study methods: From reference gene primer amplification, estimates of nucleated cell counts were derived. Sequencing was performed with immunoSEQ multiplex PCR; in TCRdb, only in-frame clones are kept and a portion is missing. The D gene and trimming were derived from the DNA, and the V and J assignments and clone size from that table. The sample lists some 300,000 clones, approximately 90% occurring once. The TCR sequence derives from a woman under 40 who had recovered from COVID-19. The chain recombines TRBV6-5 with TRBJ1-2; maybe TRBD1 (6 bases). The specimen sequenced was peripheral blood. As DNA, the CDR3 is TGTGCCAGCAGTTACTCGATGGACAGTAGCTATGGCTACACCTTC. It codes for CASSYSMDSSYGYTF.